The TCR delta chain under discussion was sequenced for a study of gammadelta T cells in human blood. As regards this clone: The antigen remains unidentified. A far larger clone is only one base removed, so a read error is likely.

This CDR3 is built from 13 residues. Looked up from germline, CDR1 is GEAIGNYY and CDR2 is EKD. Whole-study findings and limits: Microbial exposure reportedly appeared to drive polyclonal expansion of innate gamma-delta T cells right after birth.

TCRdb reprocessed the RT-PCR reads through CATT. The data contain more than 800 delta-chain clones, about half of them singletons. Sequenced material: Vgamma9Vdelta2 gamma-delta T cells from cord blood. The TCR sequence derives from a newborn. The chain carries TRDV2 and TRDJ3; D gene unclear. CDR3 nucleotide sequence: TGTGCCCGTGACACCTGGGACACCCGACAGATGTTTTTC. Protein product: CARDTWDTRQMFF.